These 17 T cell receptor beta chains were all obtained from the same sample, sequenced in a study of blood T cell repertoires in COVID-19. The table came from immunoSEQ multiplex PCR; TCRdb's copy has only in-frame clones and leaves some out. The table shows about 210,000 clones, with 65% to 85% occurring only once. Sequenced sample: peripheral blood. The receptors were sampled from a man over 45 with active or convalescent COVID-19.

The CDR3 reads CASQRLGAYEQYF. CDR3 DNA sequence: TGTGCCAGTCAACGACTAGGCGCCTACGAGCAGTACTTC. This rearrangement joins TRBV19 to TRBJ2-7; tentative D call: TRBD2 (6 bases). Trimming removed 8 bases from V and 2 bases from J, with 13 bases in between. The CDR3 is made up of 13 amino acids. The germline CDR1 and CDR2 sequences are LNHDA and SQIVND (reference sequence).

The chain employs TRBV18 and TRBJ1-1; 7 bases map to TRBD1. The ends lost 6 bases at V and 4 bases at J; junction bases unmatched: 11. The germline V gene has CDR1 KGHSH and CDR2 LQKENI. The CDR3 extends over 15 amino acids. Here the CDR3 DNA reads TGTGCCAGCTCCCAACAGGGGATGGATGGCACTGAAGCTTTCTTT. Its protein product is CASSQQGMDGTEAFF.

The rearrangement links TRBV5-1 to TRBJ2-1; possible D gene TRBD2, 6 bases. V lost 3 bases to trimming and J lost 10 bases, with 17 bases between them. Germline loops: CDR1 SGHRS, CDR2 YFSETQ. The length of the CDR3 is 14 residues. This chain's CDR3 is CASSSRTTGGEQFF. CDR3 sequence (DNA): TGCGCCAGCAGCTCTCGGACTACCGGAGGGGAGCAGTTCTTC.

This sequence joins TRBV11-2 and TRBJ1-1; 11 bases map to TRBD1. The CDR3 has 16 amino acids. The V gene's germline CDR1 is SGHAT and CDR2 FQNNGV. Germline trimming cut 5 bases from V and 5 bases from J; bases unmatched to any gene: 10. The CDR3 nucleotides read TGTGCCAGCAGCCCGGATCTGGGACAGGGGGGGACTGAAGCTTTCTTT. Translating it yields CASSPDLGQGGTEAFF.

This clone was recorded once. This chain joins TRBV2 and TRBJ2-4, with D possibly matching TRBD2 (5 bases). Germline CDR1 is SNHLY and CDR2 is FYNNEI. V lost 8 bases to trimming and J lost 0 bases, with 11 bases between them. The CDR3 runs 14 residues. CDR3 protein: CASSRELAKNIQYF. As DNA, the CDR3 is TGTGCCAGCTCGAGGGAACTAGCCAAAAACATTCAGTACTTC.

The V gene is TRBV27, the J gene TRBJ2-7; TRBD1 matches at 9 bases. Germline V gene data show CDR1 as MNHEY and CDR2 as SMNVEV (reference sequence). J was trimmed by 3 bases and V by 5 bases; bases with no gene match: 5. This CDR3 has 14 amino acids. CDR3 region: CASSPGTGYYEQYF. The CDR3 bases are TGTGCCAGCAGTCCCGGGACAGGGTACTACGAGCAGTACTTC.

The V call is TRBV28, the J call TRBJ1-5; no firm D call. V was pared by 6 bases and J by 0 bases, with 15 bases between. CDR3 size: 16 residues. Germline V gene lookup returns CDR1 MDHEN and CDR2 SYDVKM. The CDR3 region has the DNA TGTGCCAGCAGCCGGTGGGGAGGTAATAGCAATCAGCCCCAGCATTTT. Translation: CASSRWGGNSNQPQHF.

In the case of this clone: The same CDR3 can be traced to other DNA sequences in this sample. The chain has TRBV12-5 and TRBJ1-2; 7 nucleotides line up with TRBD1. The CDR3 spans 15 residues. Germline V gives CDR1 LGHNT, CDR2 FRNRAP. With V trimmed by 4 bases and J by 0 bases, 5 bases remained unmatched. CDR3 nucleotides: TGTGCTAGTGGTTCAGGGACAGCATCTAACTATGGCTACACCTTC. It is translated as CASGSGTASNYGYTF.

In its sample, this clone was seen once. The rearrangement joins TRBV10-3 to TRBJ2-1; 12 bases line up with TRBD2. The V and J ends lost 5 bases and 8 bases, in that order; junction bases with no gene match: 4. Germline V gene lookup returns CDR1 ENHRY and CDR2 SYGVKD. This CDR3 is 14 amino acids long. The CDR3 DNA sequence: TGTGCCATCAGTAAGACTAGCGGGAGCGATGAGCAGTTCTTC. Protein sequence: CAISKTSGSDEQFF.

The sample holds a few counts of this clone. CDR3 sequence reads: CASSNAGDYEQYF. CDR3 nucleotides: TGTGCCAGTAGTAATGCGGGCGACTACGAGCAGTACTTC. The chain carries TRBV19 and TRBJ2-7, with TRBD2 as a possible D gene (5 bases). CDR3 length: 13 residues. V lost 4 bases and J 3 bases, leaving 10 bases between the germline ends. Germline CDR1 is LNHDA and CDR2 is SQIVND (reference sequence). Based on the CDR3 plus reference TRBV19 and TRBJ2-7, the full variable domain is DGGITQSPKYLFRKEGQNVTLSCEQNLNHDAMYWYRQDPGQGLRLIYYSQIVNDFQKGDIAEGYSVSREKKESFPLTVTSAQKNPTAFYLCASSNAGDYEQYFGPGTRLTVT.

This clone was seen a handful of times. Here the CDR3 reads CAISESIGGRGTEAFF. In nucleotides, the CDR3 is TGTGCCATCAGTGAGTCGATCGGGGGGCGCGGCACTGAAGCTTTCTTT. This chain links TRBV10-3 with TRBJ1-1, with D possibly TRBD1 on 6 matching bases. Germline assignment: CDR1 ENHRY and CDR2 SYGVKD. V shed 0 bases and J shed 4 bases, with 15 bases lying between them. This CDR3 has 16 residues.

V gene TRBV5-4 combines with J gene TRBJ2-3, with TRBD1 matching over 7 bases. In germline, CDR1 is SGHNT, CDR2 YYREEE (reference sequence). The CDR3 sequence is 14 residues long. V shed 4 bases and J 5 bases; nucleotides not matched to a gene: 7. CDR3 bases: TGTGCCAGCAGCCTACAGGGGCAACGAGATACGCAGTATTTT. Translation gives CASSLQGQRDTQYF.

The count of this clone is one. The J gene is TRBJ2-1, the V gene TRBV7-2, with 7 bases aligning to TRBD2. The CDR3 has 17 residues. Germline values: CDR1 SGHTA, CDR2 FQGNSA. Losses at the gene ends were 2 bases for V and 5 bases for J; bases not matched to a gene: 12. CDR3 loop: CASSLREQAGPNNEQFF. DNA for the CDR3: TGTGCCAGCAGCTTAAGGGAGCAAGCGGGGCCGAACAATGAGCAGTTCTTC.

This rearrangement joins TRBV2 to TRBJ1-1; D perhaps matches TRBD1 (5 bases). Germline CDR1 SNHLY, CDR2 FYNNEI. Between the trimmed V and J ends, which lost 5 bases and 0 bases, there was a span of 16 bases. The CDR3 loop spans 16 amino acids. The CDR3 coding sequence is TGTGCCAGCAGTTCGGGATTGGGGGGGATGAACACTGAAGCTTTCTTT. This codes for CASSSGLGGMNTEAFF.

The genes are TRBV6-5 and TRBJ1-2, with a weak D call TRBD1 (5 bases). The CDR3 length is 15 residues. V was pared by 5 bases and J by 6 bases, with 19 bases between. Germline V gene sequence: CDR1 MNHEY, CDR2 SVGAGI. The CDR3 DNA sequence: TGTGCCAGCAGTCGGGGGGGGAGCTATGGTAATGGCTACACCTTC. Its translation: CASSRGGSYGNGYTF.

This chain joins TRBV30 and TRBJ1-4, with D possibly being TRBD1 (6 bases). The CDR3 length is 14 residues. V lost 5 bases and J lost 7, with 17 bases in between. Germline V gene lookup returns CDR1 GTSNPN and CDR2 SVGIG (reference sequence). The CDR3 DNA sequence: TGTGCCTGGGCCAGAGGGGGGGCGGGTGAAAAACTGTTTTTT. It is translated as CAWARGGAGEKLFF.

The V and J genes are TRBV4-2 and TRBJ1-5; D is ambiguous. From germline, CDR1 is LGHNA and CDR2 YNFKEQ. V lost 5 bases and J 3 bases, leaving 11 bases between the germline ends. The CDR3 sequence is 14 residues long. CDR3 residues: CASSMQAYNQPQHF. In nucleotides, the CDR3 is TGTGCCAGCAGCATGCAGGCCTACAATCAGCCCCAGCATTTT.